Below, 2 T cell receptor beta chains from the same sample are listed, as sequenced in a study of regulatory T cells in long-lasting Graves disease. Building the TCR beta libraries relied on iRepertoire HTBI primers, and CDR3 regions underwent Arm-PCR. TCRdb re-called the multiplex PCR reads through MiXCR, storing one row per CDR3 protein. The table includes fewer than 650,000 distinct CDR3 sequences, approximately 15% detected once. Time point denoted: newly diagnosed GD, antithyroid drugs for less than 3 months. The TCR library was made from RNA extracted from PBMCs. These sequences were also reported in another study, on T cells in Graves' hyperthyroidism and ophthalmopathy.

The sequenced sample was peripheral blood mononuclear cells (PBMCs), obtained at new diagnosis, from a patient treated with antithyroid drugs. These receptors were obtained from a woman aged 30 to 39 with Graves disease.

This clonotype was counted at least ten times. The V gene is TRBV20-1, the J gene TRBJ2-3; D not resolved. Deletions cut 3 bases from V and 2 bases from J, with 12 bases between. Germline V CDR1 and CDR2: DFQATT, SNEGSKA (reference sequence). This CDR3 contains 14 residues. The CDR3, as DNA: TGCAGTGCTAGGTTAGCCCGGATCACAGATACGCAGTATTTT. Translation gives CSARLARITDTQYF.

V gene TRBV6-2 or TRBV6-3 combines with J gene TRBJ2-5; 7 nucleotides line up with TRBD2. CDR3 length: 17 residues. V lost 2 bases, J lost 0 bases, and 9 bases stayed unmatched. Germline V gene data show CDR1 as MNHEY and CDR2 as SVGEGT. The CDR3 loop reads CASSYDILGGNQETQYF. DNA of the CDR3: TGTGCCAGCAGTTACGACATATTGGGAGGGAACCAAGAGACCCAGTACTTC.